The 28 T cell receptor beta chains in this list originate from one sample, sequenced in a study of blood T cell repertoires in COVID-19. Sequencing was performed with immunoSEQ multiplex PCR; in TCRdb, only in-frame clones are kept and a portion is missing. The sample carries fewer than 300,000 clones, 65% to 90% recorded once. The source material was peripheral blood. The receptors derive from a human donor in a cohort sampled during active COVID-19.

This clone has only a few counts. This sequence joins TRBV3-1 (or the pseudogene TRBV3-2) and TRBJ1-4, with D perhaps TRBD1 (6 bases). Between the trimmed V and J ends, which lost 3 bases and 9 bases, there was a span of 29 bases. The CDR3 sequence is 19 residues long. Per germline, CDR1 LGHDT and CDR2 YNNKEL (reference sequence). This chain's CDR3 is CASSQAHALQGHLGKKLFF. CDR3 DNA sequence: TGTGCCAGCAGCCAGGCGCACGCTCTTCAGGGGCATTTAGGTAAAAAACTGTTTTTT.

V gene TRBV4-2 combines with J gene TRBJ2-1; 9 bases are a match to TRBD2. This CDR3 is built from 17 residues. Germline CDR1 and CDR2: LGHNA and YNFKEQ. The trim removed 1 base at V and 9 bases at J, leaving 13 bases unmatched. For the CDR3, the DNA is TGTGCCAGCAGCCAAGGGGGAATAAAGCGGGAGGCGCTTGAGCAGTTCTTC. Translation gives CASSQGGIKREALEQFF.

The gene calls are TRBV9 and TRBJ2-5, with D possibly matching TRBD1 (6 bases). The CDR3 is made up of 15 amino acids. Deletions cut 0 bases from V and 5 bases from J, with 14 bases between. Germline CDR1 and CDR2: SGDLS and YYNGEE. The CDR3 loop reads CASSVDGQLRETQYF. CDR3 nucleotides: TGTGCCAGCAGCGTAGACGGACAGCTACGGGAGACCCAGTACTTC.

This clone was found once. The chain couples TRBV7-8 to TRBJ1-2; TRBD1 matches 11 bases. There are 13 residues in the CDR3. V shed 5 bases and J 7 bases; nucleotides not matched to a gene: 3. The V gene's germline CDR1 is SGHVS and CDR2 FQNEAQ. The CDR3 here is CASSKGTGGGYTF. The CDR3 DNA is TGTGCCAGCAGCAAAGGGACAGGGGGTGGCTACACCTTC.

The J gene is TRBJ2-1, the V gene TRBV6-6, with no clear D. The V gene's germline CDR1 is MNHNY and CDR2 SVGAGI (reference sequence). There are 13 residues in the CDR3. Trimming took off 6 bases at V and 6 bases at J, with 12 bases between the two ends. The CDR3 protein is CASSSPPSNEQFF. The CDR3 bases are TGTGCCAGCAGCTCCCCCCCTTCCAATGAGCAGTTCTTC.

The rearrangement uses TRBV29-1 and TRBJ2-1, with 10 bases identical to TRBD1. The CDR3 runs 15 residues. V lost 5 bases, J lost 8 bases, and 12 bases stayed unmatched. CDR1 is SQVTM and CDR2 is ANQGSEA in the germline V gene. The CDR3 DNA reads as TGCAGCGTTTACCTTGGACAGGGGGGTGGGTATGAGCAGTTCTTC. This sequence encodes CSVYLGQGGGYEQFF.

The V call is TRBV13, the J call TRBJ2-6; tentative D call: TRBD1 (6 bases). This CDR3 is built from 15 residues. Trimming left V 5 bases short and J 4 bases short, with 12 bases between. In germline, CDR1 is PRHDT, CDR2 FYEKMQ (reference sequence). The CDR3, as DNA: TGTGCCAGCAGCATTGCAGGGGAAGGGGCCAACGTCCTGACTTTC. Translation: CASSIAGEGANVLTF.

The chain uses TRBV27 and TRBJ2-1; maybe TRBD2 (6 bases). The CDR3 spans 13 residues. Germline V gene data show CDR1 as MNHEY and CDR2 as SMNVEV (reference sequence). Trimming shortened V by 3 bases and J by 9 bases, and 12 bases separated the two germline ends. The CDR3 is CASSFPPGVEQFF. In nucleotides, the CDR3 is TGTGCCAGCAGTTTCCCCCCGGGGGTTGAGCAGTTCTTC.

The rearrangement joins TRBV18 to TRBJ1-2; TRBD1 matches at 8 bases. Losses at the gene ends were 0 bases for V and 8 bases for J; bases not matched to a gene: 11. Per the germline V gene, CDR1 is KGHSH and CDR2 is LQKENI. The CDR3 is 16 residues long. CDR3 DNA: TGTGCCAGCTCACCACCGGTTTCGGACAGGGTGAAGGGCTACACCTTC. It codes for CASSPPVSDRVKGYTF.

The sample holds a few counts of this clone. The rearrangement joins TRBV10-3 to TRBJ2-3; perhaps TRBD2 as D (6 bases). CDR3 size: 15 residues. V was trimmed by 8 bases and J by 5 bases, leaving 20 bases between them. Germline V lookup: CDR1 ENHRY, CDR2 SYGVKD. The DNA of the CDR3 is TGTGCCATCTGCCGTGGAAGCGGGCGTGGAGATACGCAGTATTTT. Translating gives CAICRGSGRGDTQYF.

The rearrangement joins TRBV11-2 to TRBJ2-7; TRBD2 matches 11 bases. Per the germline V gene, CDR1 is SGHAT and CDR2 is FQNNGV. The ends lost 3 bases at V and 7 bases at J; junction bases unmatched: 5. CDR3 length equals 14 residues. The CDR3 spells CASSLTSGIEEQYF. The CDR3 nucleotides read TGTGCCAGCAGCTTGACTAGCGGGATAGAAGAGCAGTACTTC.

This chain uses TRBV28 with TRBJ1-2, with D maybe TRBD1 (6 bases). The CDR3 sequence is 17 residues long. V was pared by 5 bases and J by 0 bases, with 19 bases between. The V gene's germline CDR1 is MDHEN and CDR2 SYDVKM. CDR3 amino acids: CASSPGGLSWANYGYTF. As DNA, the CDR3 is TGTGCCAGCAGTCCCGGGGGGCTTTCGTGGGCTAACTATGGCTACACCTTC.

The rearrangement joins TRBV7-8 to TRBJ2-7; 8 positions agree with TRBD2. With 5 bases clipped from V and 7 bases from J, the junction kept 13 bases outside the gene matches. The length of the CDR3 is 15 residues. Germline V gives CDR1 SGHVS, CDR2 FQNEAQ. CDR3 nucleotide sequence: TGTGCCAGCAGCCCGCAAGTAAGCGGGAGTGTAGAGCAGTACTTC. Its protein is CASSPQVSGSVEQYF.

The J gene is TRBJ2-1, the V gene TRBV6-1, with 7 bases lining up with TRBD2. The junction had 5 bases not matched to a gene; V was cut back by 0 bases and J by 3 bases. Germline assignment: CDR1 MNHNS and CDR2 SASEGT. The CDR3 sequence is 16 residues long. DNA of the CDR3: TGTGCCAGCAGTGAAGCGCTGCCTAGCGGCTACAATGAGCAGTTCTTC. It is translated as CASSEALPSGYNEQFF.

The chain couples TRBV9 to TRBJ1-1; the D is unclear. Trimming cost V 4 bases and J 4 bases, with 11 bases left between them. Looked up from germline, CDR1 is SGDLS and CDR2 is YYNGEE. The CDR3 length is 13 residues. CDR3 DNA: TGTGCCAGCAGCCGTCTGTCGGGCACTGAAGCTTTCTTT. Translating gives CASSRLSGTEAFF.

The genes are TRBV28 and TRBJ2-5, with D possibly TRBD1 on 6 matching bases. V gave up 3 bases and J gave up 2 bases, with 13 bases separating them. In germline, CDR1 is MDHEN, CDR2 SYDVKM. This CDR3 has 15 residues. The CDR3 DNA sequence: TGTGCCAGCAGTTTTCCAGGACAGTCTCAAGAGACCCAGTACTTC. Protein sequence: CASSFPGQSQETQYF. The full variable domain, its missing parts supplied by reference TRBV28 and TRBJ2-5, is DVKVTQSSRYLVKRTGEKVFLECVQDMDHENMFWYRQDPGLGLRLIYFSYDVKMKEKGDIPEGYSVSREKKERFSLILESASTNQTSMYLCASSFPGQSQETQYFGPGTRLLVL.

The chain combines TRBV4-3 with TRBJ1-1; D is unclear. V was clipped by 4 bases and J by 1 base, with 13 bases between them. Germline V gives CDR1 LGHNA, CDR2 YSLEER. CDR3 length equals 15 residues. CDR3 residues: CASSRLVYTNTEAFF. CDR3 DNA: TGCGCCAGCAGCCGACTCGTTTATACGAACACTGAAGCTTTCTTT.

The V call is TRBV6-5, the J call TRBJ2-7, with D maybe TRBD1 (5 bases). V dropped 7 bases and J dropped 7 bases, with 17 bases sitting between them. This CDR3 has 13 amino acids. Per germline, CDR1 MNHEY and CDR2 SVGAGI. In DNA, the CDR3 is TGTGCCAGCATGGGGCTTATTCCTACAGAGCAGTACTTC. It is translated as CASMGLIPTEQYF.

The J gene is TRBJ2-3, the V gene TRBV9; 10 bases are shared with TRBD2. The CDR3 has 17 amino acids. CDR1 and CDR2 (germline): SGDLS, YYNGEE. The V segment lost 3 bases and the J segment 5 bases; nucleotides outside the gene matches: 12. The CDR3 nucleotides read TGTGCCAGCAGCGCGGGAGGTCTAGCGGGAGAGCAAGATACGCAGTATTTT. This translates into CASSAGGLAGEQDTQYF.

This clone was detected only once. This sequence joins TRBV6-2 or TRBV6-3 and TRBJ2-1; D ambiguous. Trimming shortened V by 5 bases and J by 0 bases, and 8 bases separated the two germline ends. This CDR3 is 14 amino acids long. Germline V gene lookup returns CDR1 MNHEY and CDR2 SVGEGT. CDR3 protein: CASSPLSSYNEQFF. The CDR3 DNA reads TGTGCCAGCAGTCCCTTGAGCTCCTACAATGAGCAGTTCTTC.

The rearrangement links TRBV9 to TRBJ2-7, with 9 bases matching TRBD1. J lost 2 bases, V lost 5 bases, and 8 bases had no gene match. The CDR3 is made up of 15 amino acids. Germline V lookup: CDR1 SGDLS, CDR2 YYNGEE. The CDR3 region is CASSRAGTGTYEQYF. The CDR3 DNA is TGTGCCAGCAGTCGAGCCGGGACAGGGACCTACGAGCAGTACTTC.

V and J are TRBV4-3 and TRBJ2-7; D gene ambiguous. Trimming left V 7 bases short and J 4 bases short, with 20 bases between. The CDR3 consists of 15 residues. Germline CDR1 and CDR2: LGHNA and YSLEER. CDR3 coding DNA: TGCGCCAGCAAGCAGCGACTGGAAACCGATTACGAGCAGTACTTC. It translates to CASKQRLETDYEQYF.

The chain carries TRBV30 and TRBJ2-2; tentatively, D is TRBD1 (6 bases). In germline, CDR1 is GTSNPN, CDR2 SVGIG (reference sequence). V lost 3 bases, J lost 0 bases, and 11 bases lay in between. The CDR3 runs 15 residues. The CDR3 nucleotides read TGTGCCTGGAGGCTCACAGGGACGAACACCGGGGAGCTGTTTTTT. Its protein is CAWRLTGTNTGELFF.

V is TRBV7-3 and J is TRBJ2-1, with 10 bases fitting TRBD2. CDR3 length: 13 amino acids. CDR1 and CDR2 from the germline V gene are SGHTA and FQGTGA. Trimming cost V 6 bases and J 6 bases; bases outside gene matches: 2. The CDR3: CASRASGSNEQFF. DNA of the CDR3: TGTGCCAGCAGGGCTAGCGGGAGCAATGAGCAGTTCTTC.

This sequence joins TRBV5-1 and TRBJ1-3; D might be TRBD1 (5 bases). CDR3 length: 15 residues. With 3 bases removed from V and 4 bases from J, the gap between germline ends came to 14 bases. CDR1 and CDR2 from the germline V gene are SGHRS and YFSETQ. The CDR3 sequence is CASSSGSYGGNTIYF. In DNA form, the CDR3 reads TGCGCCAGCAGCTCAGGGTCTTATGGAGGAAACACCATATATTTT.

J is TRBJ2-3 and V is TRBV19, with a possible D match to TRBD2 (6 bases). V was trimmed by 5 bases and J by 1 base, leaving 16 bases between them. CDR1 LNHDA and CDR2 SQIVND come from the germline V gene (reference sequence). The length of the CDR3 is 16 residues. For the CDR3, the DNA is TGTGCCAGTAGTCACGCCCTGTCGGGAGGCACAGATACGCAGTATTTT. Its translation: CASSHALSGGTDTQYF.

The chain has TRBV12-3 or TRBV12-4 and TRBJ2-7; D not resolved. This CDR3 spans 12 amino acids. Between the trimmed V and J ends, which lost 6 bases and 5 bases, there was a span of 11 bases. The CDR3 region has the DNA TGTGCCAGCAGCTTGCTCCGGGACGAGCAGTACTTC. Protein sequence: CASSLLRDEQYF.

The J gene is TRBJ2-1, the V gene TRBV24-1, with D possibly TRBD1 on 6 matching bases. V was clipped by 10 bases and J by 5 bases, with 14 bases between them. The CDR3 sequence is 13 residues long. The germline V gene has CDR1 KGHDR and CDR2 SFDVKD. Here the CDR3 reads CATSTGIHNEQFF. The DNA for the CDR3 is TGTGCCACGAGTACAGGGATTCACAATGAGCAGTTCTTC.